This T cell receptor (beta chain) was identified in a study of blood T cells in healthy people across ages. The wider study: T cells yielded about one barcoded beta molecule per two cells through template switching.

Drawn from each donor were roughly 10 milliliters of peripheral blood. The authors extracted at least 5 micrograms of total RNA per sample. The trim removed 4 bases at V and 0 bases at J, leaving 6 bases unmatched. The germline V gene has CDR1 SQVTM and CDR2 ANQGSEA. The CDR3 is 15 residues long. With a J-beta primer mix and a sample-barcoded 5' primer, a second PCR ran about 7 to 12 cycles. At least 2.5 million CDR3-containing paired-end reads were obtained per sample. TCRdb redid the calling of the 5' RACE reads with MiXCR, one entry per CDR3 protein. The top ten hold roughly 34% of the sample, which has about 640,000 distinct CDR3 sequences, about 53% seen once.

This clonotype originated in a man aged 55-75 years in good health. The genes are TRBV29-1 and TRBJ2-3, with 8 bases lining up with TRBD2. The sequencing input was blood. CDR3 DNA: TGCAGCGTTGCCTTCCCGGGGGGGAGCACAGATACGCAGTATTTT. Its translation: CSVAFPGGSTDTQYF.